The T cell receptor beta chain under discussion was sequenced for a study of T-cell memory formation after mild COVID-19. Study summary: Among the donors, TCR clusters were largely specific to each donor. Broader study findings: Clones that contracted clustered mainly in CM and EM if CD4+ and in EMRA if CD8+. Contracting clones from day 15 to 85 had balanced CD4/CD8; later expanders favoured CD4+.

This clonotype was picked up a small number of times. The antigen is not known. The CDR3 runs to 14 residues. V was shortened by 0 bases and J by 7 bases, with 10 bases between the two germline ends. Per the germline V gene, CDR1 is MNHEY and CDR2 is SVGEGT. 5'RACE primed from the constant segment yielded TCR alpha and TCR beta cDNA libraries bearing sample barcodes and UMIs. Via MiXCR, TCRdb re-called the 5' RACE reads, giving one row per CDR3 protein. The sample lists about 270,000 distinct CDR3 sequences, about a sixth seen once, with around 23% in the top ten. V gene TRBV6-2 or TRBV6-3 combines with J gene TRBJ1-5; unclear D gene. The specimen sequenced was PBMCs or a T cell subset sorted from them (not recorded which). The clonotype originates from a man aged 18-30 years who had mild COVID-19 (a few samples of this study predate the infection). Cell type and time point are not known. The CDR3 is CASSYSAGGQPQHF. The CDR3 bases are TGTGCCAGCAGTTACTCGGCGGGAGGGCAGCCCCAGCATTTT.